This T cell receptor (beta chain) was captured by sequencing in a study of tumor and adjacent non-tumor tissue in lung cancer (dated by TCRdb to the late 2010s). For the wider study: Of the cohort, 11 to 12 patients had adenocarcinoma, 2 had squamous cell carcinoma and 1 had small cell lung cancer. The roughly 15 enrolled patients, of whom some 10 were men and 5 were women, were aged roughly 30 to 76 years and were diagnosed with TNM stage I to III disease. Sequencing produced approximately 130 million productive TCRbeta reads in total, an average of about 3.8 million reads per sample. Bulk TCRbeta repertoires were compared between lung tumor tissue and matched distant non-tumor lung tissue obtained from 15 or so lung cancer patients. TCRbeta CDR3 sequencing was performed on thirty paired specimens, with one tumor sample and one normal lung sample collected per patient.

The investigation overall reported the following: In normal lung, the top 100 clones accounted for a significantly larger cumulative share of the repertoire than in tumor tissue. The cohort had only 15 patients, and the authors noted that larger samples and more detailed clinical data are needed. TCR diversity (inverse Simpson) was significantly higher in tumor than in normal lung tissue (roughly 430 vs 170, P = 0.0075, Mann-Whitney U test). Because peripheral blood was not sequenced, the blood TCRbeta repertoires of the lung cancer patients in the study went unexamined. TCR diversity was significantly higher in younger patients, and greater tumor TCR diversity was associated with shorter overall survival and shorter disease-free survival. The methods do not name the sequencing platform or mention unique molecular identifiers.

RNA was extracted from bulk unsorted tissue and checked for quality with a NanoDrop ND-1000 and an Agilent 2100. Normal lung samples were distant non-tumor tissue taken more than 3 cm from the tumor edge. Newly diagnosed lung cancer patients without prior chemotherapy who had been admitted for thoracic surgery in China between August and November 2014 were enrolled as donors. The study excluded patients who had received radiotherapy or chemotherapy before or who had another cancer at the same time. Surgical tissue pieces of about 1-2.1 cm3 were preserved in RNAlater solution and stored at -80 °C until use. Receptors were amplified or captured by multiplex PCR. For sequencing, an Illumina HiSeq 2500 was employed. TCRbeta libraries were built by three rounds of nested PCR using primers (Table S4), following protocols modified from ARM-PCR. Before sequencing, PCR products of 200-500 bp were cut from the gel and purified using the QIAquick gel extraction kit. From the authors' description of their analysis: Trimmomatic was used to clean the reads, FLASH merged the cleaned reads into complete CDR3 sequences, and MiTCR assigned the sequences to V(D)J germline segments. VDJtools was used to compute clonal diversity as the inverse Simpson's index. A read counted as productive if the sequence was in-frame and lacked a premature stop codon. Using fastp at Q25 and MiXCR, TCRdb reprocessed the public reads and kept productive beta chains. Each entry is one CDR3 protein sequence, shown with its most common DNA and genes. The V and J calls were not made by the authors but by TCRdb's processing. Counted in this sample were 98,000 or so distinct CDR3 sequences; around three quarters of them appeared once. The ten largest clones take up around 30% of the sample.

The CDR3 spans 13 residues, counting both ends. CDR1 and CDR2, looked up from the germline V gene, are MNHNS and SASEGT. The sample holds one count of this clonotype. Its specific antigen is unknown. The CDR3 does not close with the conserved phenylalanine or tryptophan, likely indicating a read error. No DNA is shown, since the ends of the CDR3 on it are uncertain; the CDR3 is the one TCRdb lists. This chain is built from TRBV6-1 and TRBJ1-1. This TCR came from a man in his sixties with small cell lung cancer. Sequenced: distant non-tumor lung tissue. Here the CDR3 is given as CASSRPQNTEGFL.